This T cell receptor (beta chain) is from a study of technical replicates of blood from several donors (dated by TCRdb to the late 2010s). Preparation of the library involved the immunoSEQ multiplex PCR assay. TCRdb took over this immuneACCESS table, retaining in-frame rearrangements with V and J assigned. Such tables are incomplete; in checked studies, under half of the missing clones stem from an unresolved V gene, and the remainder is unexplained. This sample comprises about 81,000 clones, roughly four fifths of them detected only once. About 4% of the sample goes to the ten largest clones. Worth noting for this clone: Its target antigen remains unknown. The record has no base qualities; no much larger clone is one base away.

CDR1 and CDR2 were assigned from the germline V gene as SGHRS and YFSETQ. The CDR3 runs 17 residues from the cysteine to the phenylalanine. Solely the CDR3 DNA is kept, with 51 bases framed from the first base. Ends trimmed: V by 2 bases, J by 8 bases; bases unmatched to a gene: 13. The receptor comes from a human donor in good health. Some clones in this sample may be carry-over from other donors' samples. Sequencing was done on a sample of PBMCs. In this chain, TRBV5-1 is recombined with TRBJ2-1, and 10 bases in between align with TRBD1. The base sequence is TGCGCCAGCAGCTTCGGGCGGGGGACAGGGGCCCTAGATGAGCAGTTCTTC. Its product reads: CASSFGRGTGALDEQFF.